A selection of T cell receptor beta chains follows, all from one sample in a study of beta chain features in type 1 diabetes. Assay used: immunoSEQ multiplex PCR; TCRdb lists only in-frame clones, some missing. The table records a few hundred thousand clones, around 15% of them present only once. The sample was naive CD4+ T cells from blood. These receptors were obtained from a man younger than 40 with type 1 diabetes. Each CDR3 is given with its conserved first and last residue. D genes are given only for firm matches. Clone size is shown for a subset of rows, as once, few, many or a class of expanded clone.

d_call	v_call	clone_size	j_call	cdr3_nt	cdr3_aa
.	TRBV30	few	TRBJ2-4	TGTGCCTCTACGCCGAAACAGGGAATGGTGGCCAAAAACATTCAGTACTTC	CASTPKQGMVAKNIQYF
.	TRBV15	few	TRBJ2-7	TGTGCCACCAGCGGGGGACCCTGGCAGGGGGAGCAGTACTTC	CATSGGPWQGEQYF
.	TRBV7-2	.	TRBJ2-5	TGTGCCAGCAGCCAAGGACAGATCCAAGAGACCCAGTACTTC	CASSQGQIQETQYF
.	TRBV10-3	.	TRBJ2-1	TGTGCCATCAGGACCGACAGTTACAATGAGCAGTTCTTC	CAIRTDSYNEQFF
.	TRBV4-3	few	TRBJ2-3	TGCGCCAGCAGCCAAGATCACAGAGGCACAGATACGCAGTATTTT	CASSQDHRGTDTQYF
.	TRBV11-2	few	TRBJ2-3	TGTGCCAGCAGCTTCAGCACAGATACGCAGTATTTT	CASSFSTDTQYF
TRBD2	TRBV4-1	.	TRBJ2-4	TGCGCCAGCAGCCGAGCGGGAGTAAGGGACATTCAGTACTTC	CASSRAGVRDIQYF
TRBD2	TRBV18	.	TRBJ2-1	TGTGCCAGCTCAACTTCGAGCGGGAAGGGCGATGAGCAGTTCTTC	CASSTSSGKGDEQFF
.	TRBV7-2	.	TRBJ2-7	TGTGCCAGCAGCTTAGTCACCGGGGACGAGCAGTACTTC	CASSLVTGDEQYF
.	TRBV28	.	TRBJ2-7	TGTGCCAGCAGTTTATGGGGAAAGATGGACTTC	CASSLWGKMDF
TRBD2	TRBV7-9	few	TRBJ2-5	TGTGCCAGCAGCTTAACTAGCGGGGAAGAGACCCAGTACTTC	CASSLTSGEETQYF